This entry lists 21 T cell receptor beta chains sequenced from one sample in a study of T cell responses to AZD1222 COVID-19 vaccine. The assay was immunoSEQ multiplex PCR, and TCRdb's table has in-frame clones only and misses some. This sample has under 130,000 clones, with about 87% found just once. Sequencing was performed on peripheral blood, taken on day 0 of AZD1222 vaccination. Every receptor here comes from an adult in good health.

The V gene is TRBV7-2, the J gene TRBJ2-3; 13 bases align to TRBD2. The germline gives CDR1 SGHTA, CDR2 FQGNSA. The CDR3 has 18 amino acids. The junction had 7 bases not matched to a gene; V was cut back by 2 bases and J by 2 bases. Written as DNA, the CDR3 is TGTGCCAGCAGCTTAAGACTAGCGGGAGGTTGGGACACAGATACGCAGTATTTT. This sequence encodes CASSLRLAGGWDTDTQYF.

This clone showed up just once. The rearrangement joins TRBV5-6 to TRBJ1-4; 11 positions agree with TRBD1. The CDR3 runs 18 residues. After removal of 0 bases from V and 4 bases from J, the junction contained 8 bases not matched to a gene. The V gene's germline CDR1 is SGHDT and CDR2 YYEEEE. The CDR3 DNA reads as TGTGCCAGCAGCTTGGCGGACAGGGGGCAAAAGGGTAATGAAAAACTGTTTTTT. Its translation: CASSLADRGQKGNEKLFF.

The chain employs TRBV24-1 and TRBJ1-2; no clear D gene. CDR3 length: 13 residues. V shed 3 bases and J shed 3 bases, with 7 bases lying between them. Germline V gives CDR1 KGHDR, CDR2 SFDVKD. The DNA for the CDR3 is TGTGCCACCAGTGATGTAGGGCACTATGGCTACACCTTC. Translating gives CATSDVGHYGYTF.

This chain joins TRBV18 and TRBJ1-2; 8 bases match TRBD1. CDR3 length equals 14 residues. Germline trimming cut 1 base from V and 7 bases from J; bases unmatched to any gene: 5. Germline assignment: CDR1 KGHSH and CDR2 LQKENI. The CDR3 DNA reads TGTGCCAGCTCACCACGGGCAGGGGGCTCTGGCTACACCTTC. Amino acids: CASSPRAGGSGYTF. The full variable domain, rest sourced from reference TRBV18 and TRBJ1-2, is NAGVMQNPRHLVRRRGQEARLRCSPMKGHSHVYWYRQLPEEGLKFMVYLQKENIIDESGMPKERFSAEFPKEGPSILRIQQVVRGDSAAYFCASSPRAGGSGYTFGSGTRLTVV.

This clone was detected once. The rearrangement joins TRBV28 to TRBJ1-1; unclear D gene. The CDR3 spans 11 residues. The germline V gene encodes CDR1 MDHEN and CDR2 SYDVKM. V was pared by 3 bases and J by 8 bases, with 7 bases between. CDR3 bases: TGTGCCAGCAGTTTTTTCGGGGAAGCTTTCTTT. This sequence encodes CASSFFGEAFF.

The count of this clone is one. The V gene is TRBV7-9, the J gene TRBJ2-7, with D perhaps assigned TRBD1 or TRBD2 (5 bases each). This CDR3 has 13 amino acids. Looked up from germline, CDR1 is SEHNR and CDR2 is FQNEAQ (reference sequence). Trimming stripped 4 bases from V and 5 bases from J, with 12 bases between. As DNA, the CDR3 is TGTGCCAGCAGCTCGGGGACCACTAACGAGCAGTACTTC. Protein: CASSSGTTNEQYF. Full variable domain (remainder filled in from reference TRBV7-9 and TRBJ2-7): DTGVSQNPRHKITKRGQNVTFRCDPISEHNRLYWYRQTLGQGPEFLTYFQNEAQLEKSRLLSDRFSAERPKGSFSTLEIQRTEQGDSAMYLCASSSGTTNEQYFGPGTRLTVT.

CDR3 coding DNA: TGTGCCAGCAGCAGGGGGCAGGGGGTGGACGAGCAGTACTTC. It translates to CASSRGQGVDEQYF. This chain links TRBV6-5 with TRBJ2-7; 8 bases map to TRBD1. Germline CDR1 is MNHEY and CDR2 is SVGAGI. After removal of 6 bases from V and 5 bases from J, the junction contained 9 bases not matched to a gene. The CDR3 runs to 14 residues.

The chain links TRBV4-1 to TRBJ1-2; 7 positions agree with TRBD1. Germline V CDR1 and CDR2: MGHRA, YSYEKL. This CDR3 contains 15 residues. The ends lost 0 bases at V and 4 bases at J; junction bases unmatched: 5. For the CDR3, the DNA is TGCGCCAGCAGCCAAGATAGAGGGGGCGGCTATGGCTACACCTTC. Translated, it gives CASSQDRGGGYGYTF.

V and J are TRBV24-1 and TRBJ2-1; 11 nucleotides agree with TRBD2. This CDR3 is 13 amino acids long. After removal of 7 bases from V and 7 bases from J, the junction contained 2 bases not matched to a gene. Germline values: CDR1 KGHDR, CDR2 SFDVKD. CDR3 sequence: CATSLAGGNEQFF. DNA of the CDR3: TGTGCCACCAGCCTAGCGGGGGGAAATGAGCAGTTCTTC.

The rearrangement uses TRBV4-3 and TRBJ2-3, with a weak D call TRBD2 (5 bases). Germline CDR1 reads LGHNA; CDR2 reads YSLEER. CDR3 length: 18 residues. Deletions cut 0 bases from V and 2 bases from J, with 18 bases between. CDR3 sequence reads: CASSQDSASGAITDTQYF. The CDR3 DNA reads as TGCGCCAGCAGCCAAGATTCGGCCAGCGGAGCCATCACAGATACGCAGTATTTT.

The chain links TRBV7-9 to TRBJ1-1; D unresolved. The CDR3 runs to 12 residues. In germline, CDR1 is SEHNR, CDR2 FQNEAQ (reference sequence). V dropped 5 bases and J dropped 8 bases, with 12 bases sitting between them. This CDR3 is CASSLTQNEAFF. CDR3 bases: TGTGCCAGCAGCCTAACCCAAAACGAAGCTTTCTTT.

The chain couples TRBV11-1 to TRBJ1-2; D ambiguous. Per germline, CDR1 SGHAT and CDR2 FQDESV (reference sequence). V lost 1 base and J 4 bases, leaving 10 bases between the germline ends. The CDR3 sequence is 14 residues long. CDR3 sequence reads: CASSLGGTSYGYTF. Written as DNA, the CDR3 is TGTGCCAGCAGCTTAGGAGGAACAAGCTATGGCTACACCTTC. The full variable domain, its missing parts supplied by reference TRBV11-1 and TRBJ1-2, is EAEVAQSPRYKITEKSQAVAFWCDPISGHATLYWYRQILGQGPELLVQFQDESVVDDSQLPKDRFSAERLKGVDSTLKIQPAELGDSAMYLCASSLGGTSYGYTFGSGTRLTVV.

This rearrangement joins TRBV4-1 to TRBJ1-1, with 7 bases fitting TRBD1. Germline V gene data show CDR1 as MGHRA and CDR2 as YSYEKL. The CDR3 length is 18 residues. With 2 bases clipped from V and 1 base from J, the junction kept 13 bases outside the gene matches. The CDR3 spells CASSQITGTVLTNTEAFF. The CDR3 DNA is TGCGCCAGCAGCCAAATTACCGGGACAGTACTTACGAACACTGAAGCTTTCTTT.

The V call is TRBV28, the J call TRBJ2-5, with TRBD1 matching 11 bases. Germline V gives CDR1 MDHEN, CDR2 SYDVKM. CDR3 length: 13 residues. V lost 8 bases, J lost 5 bases, and 4 bases stayed unmatched. The CDR3 DNA is TGTGCCAGCCGGACAGGGGGCGCGGAGACCCAGTACTTC. This encodes CASRTGGAETQYF.

This chain links TRBV7-9 with TRBJ2-2; D remains ambiguous. In germline, CDR1 is SEHNR, CDR2 FQNEAQ (reference sequence). The CDR3 is 13 amino acids. V lost 3 bases to trimming and J lost 4 bases, with 6 bases between them. The CDR3 spells CASSFSSTGELFF. In nucleotides, the CDR3 is TGTGCCAGCAGCTTCTCTAGCACCGGGGAGCTGTTTTTT.

This chain connects TRBV6-5 to TRBJ1-5; no clear D gene. Germline lookup yields CDR1 MNHEY and CDR2 SVGAGI. Between the trimmed V and J ends, which lost 4 bases and 3 bases, there was a span of 13 bases. The CDR3 is 15 amino acids. The CDR3 loop reads CASSSDRADNQPQHF. The CDR3, as DNA: TGTGCCAGCAGTTCAGATCGGGCTGACAATCAGCCCCAGCATTTT.

DNA for the CDR3: TGTGCCATCAGTGAGTCGAGGGCGGGAGAGGCCGGGGAGCTGTTTTTT. It encodes CAISESRAGEAGELFF. The rearrangement uses TRBV10-3 and TRBJ2-2, with 7 bases matching TRBD2. Looked up from germline, CDR1 is ENHRY and CDR2 is SYGVKD. Trimming took 0 bases from V and 6 from J; bases not matched to a gene: 7. The CDR3 sequence is 16 residues long.

This clone was seen a single time. The rearrangement uses TRBV28 and TRBJ1-1; 7 bases are a match to TRBD1. Per germline, CDR1 MDHEN and CDR2 SYDVKM. The length of the CDR3 is 14 residues. The J segment lost 9 bases and the V segment lost 3 bases, leaving 10 bases of the junction unmatched. The CDR3 sequence: CASSFGQANYKAFF. DNA of the CDR3: TGTGCCAGCAGTTTCGGACAGGCCAATTACAAAGCTTTCTTT.

This sequence joins TRBV2 and TRBJ1-2, with D maybe TRBD1 (5 bases). The CDR3 is 12 amino acids. Germline lookup yields CDR1 SNHLY and CDR2 FYNNEI. Trimming took 2 bases from V and 13 from J, leaving 14 bases between them. The CDR3 is CASSELPGFCTF. CDR3 DNA: TGTGCCAGCAGTGAACTCCCAGGGTTTTGCACCTTC.

The chain carries TRBV7-2 and TRBJ1-1, with 7 positions matching TRBD1. The CDR3 sequence is 15 residues long. From germline, CDR1 is SGHTA and CDR2 FQGNSA. Trimming cost V 5 bases and J 3 bases; bases outside gene matches: 9. The CDR3 sequence is CASSHQTGRDTEAFF. In nucleotides, the CDR3 is TGTGCCAGCAGCCACCAGACAGGGAGGGACACTGAAGCTTTCTTT.

The chain couples TRBV19 to TRBJ2-1; 10 bases map to TRBD1. The trim removed 3 bases at V and 1 base at J, leaving 6 bases unmatched. The CDR3 extends over 17 amino acids. The germline CDR1 and CDR2 sequences are LNHDA and SQIVND (reference sequence). CDR3 in amino acids: CASSIPGQGGSYNEQFF. The CDR3 nucleotides read TGTGCCAGTAGTATCCCAGGACAGGGGGGGTCCTACAATGAGCAGTTCTTC.